The source of this T cell receptor beta chain is a study of shared clonotypes between healthy human individuals. The wider study: The study enrolled two women and three men aged 18 to 49.

The CDR3 consists of 16 residues. CDR1 and CDR2 (germline): MDHEN, SYDVKM. J gave up 0 bases and V 1 base, and 2 bases lay outside the gene matches. Donors had no recently reported acute infections or vaccinations and were HIV-negative. Assay: immunoSEQ multiplex PCR; the TCRdb copy retains only in-frame clones and omits some. The sample records about 470,000 clones, about four fifths being singletons. This clonotype was obtained from a woman aged 40 to 50 in good health. Some clones in this sample may be carry-over from other donors' samples. V gene TRBV28 combines with J gene TRBJ2-1; TRBD2 aligns across 8 bases. Material for sequencing was PBMCs. The CDR3 is CASSLSGTSSYNEQFF. CDR3 DNA: TGTGCCAGCAGTTTATCGGGGACTAGCTCCTACAATGAGCAGTTCTTC. Complete variable domain (other parts from reference TRBV28 and TRBJ2-1): DVKVTQSSRYLVKRTGEKVFLECVQDMDHENMFWYRQDPGLGLRLIYFSYDVKMKEKGDIPEGYSVSREKKERFSLILESASTNQTSMYLCASSLSGTSSYNEQFFGPGTRLTVL.